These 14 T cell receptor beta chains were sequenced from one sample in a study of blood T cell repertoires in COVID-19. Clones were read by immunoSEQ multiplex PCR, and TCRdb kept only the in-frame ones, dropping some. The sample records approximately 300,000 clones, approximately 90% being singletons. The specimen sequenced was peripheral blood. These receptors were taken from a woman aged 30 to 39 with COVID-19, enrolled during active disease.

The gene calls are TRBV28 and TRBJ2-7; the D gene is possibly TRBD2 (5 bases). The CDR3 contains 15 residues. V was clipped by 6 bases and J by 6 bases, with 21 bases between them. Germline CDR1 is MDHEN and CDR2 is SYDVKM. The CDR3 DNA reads TGTGCCAGCAGCCTCGCCACTAGTTCCCTTGGCGAGCAGTACTTC. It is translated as CASSLATSSLGEQYF.

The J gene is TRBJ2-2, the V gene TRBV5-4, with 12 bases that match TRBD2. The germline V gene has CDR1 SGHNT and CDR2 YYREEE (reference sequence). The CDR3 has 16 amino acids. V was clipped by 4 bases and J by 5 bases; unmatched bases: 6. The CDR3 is CASSPGLAGLTGELFF. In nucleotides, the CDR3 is TGTGCCAGCAGCCCCGGACTAGCGGGGTTGACCGGGGAGCTGTTTTTT.

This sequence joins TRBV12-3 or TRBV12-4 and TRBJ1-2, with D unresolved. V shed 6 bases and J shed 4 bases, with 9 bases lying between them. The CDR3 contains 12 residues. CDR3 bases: TGTGCCAGCAGCCCCGGGTCCTATGGCTACACCTTC. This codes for CASSPGSYGYTF.

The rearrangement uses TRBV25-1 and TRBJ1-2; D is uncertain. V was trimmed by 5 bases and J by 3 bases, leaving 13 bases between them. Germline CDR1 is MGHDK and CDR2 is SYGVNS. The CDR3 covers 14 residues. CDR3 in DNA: TGTGCCAGCAGTTTCCTGTTTCAGGACTATGGCTACACCTTC. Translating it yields CASSFLFQDYGYTF.

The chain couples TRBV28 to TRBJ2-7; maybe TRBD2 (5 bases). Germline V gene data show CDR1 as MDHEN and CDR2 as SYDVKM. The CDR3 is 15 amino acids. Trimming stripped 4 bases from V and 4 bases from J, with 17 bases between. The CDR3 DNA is TGTGCCAGCAGTTCCACGGGAACCCGAGGTTACGAGCAGTACTTC. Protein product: CASSSTGTRGYEQYF.

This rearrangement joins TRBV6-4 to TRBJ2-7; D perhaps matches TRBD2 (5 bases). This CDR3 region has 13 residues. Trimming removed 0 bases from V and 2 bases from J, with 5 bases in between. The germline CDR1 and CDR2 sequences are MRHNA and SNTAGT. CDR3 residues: CASSDSGAYEQYF. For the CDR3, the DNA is TGTGCCAGCAGTGACTCGGGAGCCTACGAGCAGTACTTC.

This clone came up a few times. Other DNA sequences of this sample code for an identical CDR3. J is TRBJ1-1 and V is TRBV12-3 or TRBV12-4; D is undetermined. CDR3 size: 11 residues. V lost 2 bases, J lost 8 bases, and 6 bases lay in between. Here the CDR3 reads CASSLRREAFF. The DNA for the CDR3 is TGTGCCAGCAGTTTACGGAGAGAAGCTTTCTTT.

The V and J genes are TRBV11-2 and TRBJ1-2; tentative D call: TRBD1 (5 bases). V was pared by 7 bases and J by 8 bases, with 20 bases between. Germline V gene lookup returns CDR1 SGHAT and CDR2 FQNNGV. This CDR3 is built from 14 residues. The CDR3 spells CASTLTASIDGYTF. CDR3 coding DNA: TGTGCCAGCACCCTGACAGCTTCAATAGACGGCTACACCTTC.

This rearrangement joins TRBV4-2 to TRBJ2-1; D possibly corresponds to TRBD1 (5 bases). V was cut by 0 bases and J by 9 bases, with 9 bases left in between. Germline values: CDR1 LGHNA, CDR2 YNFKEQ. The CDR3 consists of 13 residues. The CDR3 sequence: CASSQDLQGEQFF. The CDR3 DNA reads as TGTGCCAGCAGCCAAGATCTTCAGGGTGAGCAGTTCTTC.

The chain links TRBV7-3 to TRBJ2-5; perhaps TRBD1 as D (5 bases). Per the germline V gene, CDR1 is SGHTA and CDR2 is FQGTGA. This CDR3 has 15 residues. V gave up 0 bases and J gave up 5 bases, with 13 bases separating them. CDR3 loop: CASSLTGHLRETQYF. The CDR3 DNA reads TGTGCCAGCAGCTTAACCGGACACCTGAGGGAGACCCAGTACTTC.

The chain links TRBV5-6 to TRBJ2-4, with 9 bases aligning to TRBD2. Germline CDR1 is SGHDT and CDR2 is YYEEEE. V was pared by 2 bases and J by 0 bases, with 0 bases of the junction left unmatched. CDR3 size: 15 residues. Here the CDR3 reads CASSLAGGAKNIQYF. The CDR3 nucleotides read TGTGCCAGCAGCTTAGCGGGAGGAGCCAAAAACATTCAGTACTTC. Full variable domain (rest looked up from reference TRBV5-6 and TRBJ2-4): DAGVTQSPTHLIKTRGQQVTLRCSPKSGHDTVSWYQQALGQGPQFIFQYYEEEERQRGNFPDRFSGHQFPNYSSELNVNALLLGDSALYLCASSLAGGAKNIQYFGAGTRLSVL.

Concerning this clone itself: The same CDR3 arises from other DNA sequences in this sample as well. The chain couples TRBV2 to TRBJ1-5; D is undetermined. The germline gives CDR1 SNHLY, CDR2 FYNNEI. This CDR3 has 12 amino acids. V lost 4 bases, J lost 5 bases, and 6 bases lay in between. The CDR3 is CASSVRDQPQHF. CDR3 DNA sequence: TGTGCCAGCAGTGTTCGGGATCAGCCCCAGCATTTT.

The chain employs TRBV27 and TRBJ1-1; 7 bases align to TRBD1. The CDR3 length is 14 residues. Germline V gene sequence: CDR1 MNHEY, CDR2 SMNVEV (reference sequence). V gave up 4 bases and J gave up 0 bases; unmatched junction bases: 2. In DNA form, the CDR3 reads TGTGCCAGCAGTTCGGACAGGTTGAACACTGAAGCTTTCTTT. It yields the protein CASSSDRLNTEAFF.

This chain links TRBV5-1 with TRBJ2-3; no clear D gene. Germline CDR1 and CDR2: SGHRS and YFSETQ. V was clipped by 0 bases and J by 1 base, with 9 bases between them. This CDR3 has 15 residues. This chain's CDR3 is CASSLDGRRTDTQYF. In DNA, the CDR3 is TGCGCCAGCAGCTTGGATGGCCGCCGCACAGATACGCAGTATTTT. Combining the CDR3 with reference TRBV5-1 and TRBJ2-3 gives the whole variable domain KAGVTQTPRYLIKTRGQQVTLSCSPISGHRSVSWYQQTPGQGLQFLFEYFSETQRNKGNFPGRFSGRQFSNSRSEMNVSTLELGDSALYLCASSLDGRRTDTQYFGPGTRLTVL.